This is a list of T cell receptor beta chains from one sample in a study of T cell changes during pregnancy in multiple sclerosis. The repertoire was sequenced with immunoSEQ multiplex PCR; TCRdb's copy has only in-frame clones and lacks some. The sample shows about 32,000 clones, around 93% of them seen only once. The sample in question was CD4+ T cells from peripheral blood mononuclear cells, obtained in the second trimester of pregnancy. These receptors all come from a female donor with multiple sclerosis, enrolled in a pregnancy study. CDR3s include the opening cysteine and the closing phenylalanine or tryptophan. D genes are given only for firm matches. The listing skips clone size in some rows; elsewhere it reads once, few, many or a size class.

d_call j_call clone_size v_call cdr3_aa cdr3_nt
TRBD1 TRBJ2-7 NA TRBV27 CASSFIRGTGESYEQYF TGTGCCAGCAGTTTTATCCGCGGGACAGGAGAATCCTACGAGCAGTACTTC
NA TRBJ1-1 NA TRBV6-6 CASTPPGGNTEAFF TGTGCCAGCACTCCCCCGGGGGGGAACACTGAAGCTTTCTTT
TRBD1 TRBJ2-1 NA TRBV30 CAWSVMGGTGGNEQFF TGTGCCTGGAGTGTAATGGGGGGGACAGGGGGAAATGAGCAGTTCTTC
NA TRBJ2-7 once TRBV12-1 CASSPSIF TGTGCCAGCAGCCCGAGCATTTTC
NA TRBJ1-2 NA TRBV7-8 CASSLGARSLYGYTF TGTGCCAGCAGCTTAGGAGCACGAAGCCTCTATGGCTACACCTTC
NA TRBJ1-3 once TRBV13 CASSMSGNTIYF TGTGCCAGCAGCATGTCGGGAAACACCATATATTTT
NA TRBJ2-5 once TRBV15 CATSRQGGRETQYF TGTGCCACCAGCAGACAGGGAGGAAGAGAGACCCAGTACTTC
TRBD2 TRBJ2-1 NA TRBV7-2 CASSLGLAGGNEQFF TGTGCCAGCAGCTTGGGACTAGCGGGAGGGAATGAGCAGTTCTTC
TRBD2 TRBJ2-5 NA TRBV14 CASSLNPGGETQYF TGTGCCAGCAGCCTAAACCCGGGAGGGGAGACCCAGTACTTC
NA TRBJ2-5 NA TRBV7-2 CASSYRRGGGETQYF TGTGCCAGCAGCTACCGCCGAGGGGGTGGGGAGACCCAGTACTTC
TRBD2 TRBJ2-5 NA TRBV27 CASSQLAGGQETQYF TGTGCCAGCAGCCAACTAGCGGGAGGGCAAGAGACCCAGTACTTC
TRBD1 TRBJ1-5 NA TRBV6-1 CASSLLGQVNQPQHF TGTGCCAGCAGTCTTCTCGGACAGGTCAATCAGCCCCAGCATTTT
TRBD1 TRBJ1-2 NA TRBV10-2 CASSFDRGVFTQYGYTF TGCGCCAGCAGTTTTGACAGGGGAGTATTTACCCAATATGGCTACACCTTC
TRBD1 TRBJ1-2 once TRBV13 CANSSFGQGAGRYGYTF TGTGCCAACAGCTCCTTTGGACAGGGGGCTGGGCGCTATGGCTACACCTTC
TRBD1 TRBJ1-6 NA TRBV5-4 CASSSTFGQGSSYNSPLHF TGTGCCAGCAGCTCTACCTTCGGACAGGGGAGCTCCTATAATTCACCCCTCCACTTT
TRBD1 TRBJ2-6 NA TRBV19 CASSTFGTGLSSGANVLTF TGTGCCAGTTCCACTTTCGGGACAGGGTTAAGCTCTGGGGCCAACGTCCTGACTTTC
TRBD2 TRBJ2-3 NA TRBV6-4 CASSPSGSPDTQYF TGTGCCAGCAGTCCTAGCGGGAGTCCAGATACGCAGTATTTT
NA TRBJ1-1 NA TRBV6-6 CASSQATEAFF TGTGCCAGCAGCCAGGCGACTGAAGCTTTCTTT
NA TRBJ2-6 NA TRBV27 CASSLWGLTSGANVLTF TGTGCCAGCAGTTTATGGGGACTTACCTCTGGGGCCAACGTCCTGACTTTC
NA TRBJ2-2 NA TRBV4-1 CASSQAGHNTGELFF TGCGCCAGCAGCCAAGCGGGACATAACACCGGGGAGCTGTTTTTT
TRBD2 TRBJ2-1 NA TRBV7-8 CASSLDGGRAYNEQFF TGTGCCAGCAGCTTAGATGGCGGGAGGGCCTACAATGAGCAGTTCTTC
TRBD2 TRBJ2-3 NA TRBV19 CASSAGGGLGDTQYF TGTGCCAGTAGTGCCGGGGGGGGGCTAGGAGATACGCAGTATTTT
NA TRBJ1-1 NA TRBV15 CATSAMRSEAFF TGTGCCACCAGCGCCATGAGGTCTGAAGCTTTCTTT
TRBD2 TRBJ2-3 few TRBV14 CASSQDRASGPQDTQYF TGTGCCAGCAGCCAAGATAGGGCTAGCGGACCACAAGATACGCAGTATTTT
NA TRBJ2-3 NA TRBV6-1 CAISGEDTQYF TGTGCCATTTCCGGGGAAGATACGCAGTATTTT
NA TRBJ1-2 NA TRBV19 CASSTSTGGYTF TGTGCCAGTAGTACCTCGACAGGCGGCTACACCTTC
TRBD1 TRBJ2-7 once TRBV28 CASSPHWGQGAQEQYF TGTGCCAGCAGTCCGCACTGGGGACAGGGGGCCCAGGAGCAGTACTTC
NA TRBJ2-7 NA TRBV6-5 CASSPRGFTYEQYF TGTGCCAGCAGTCCCAGGGGATTCACCTACGAGCAGTACTTC
NA TRBJ2-7 NA TRBV7-2 CATARVPTSLNEQYF TGTGCCACCGCCCGGGTCCCGACTAGTTTGAACGAGCAGTACTTC
NA TRBJ2-1 NA TRBV9 CASSVGAGYTLNEQFF TGTGCCAGCAGCGTAGGGGCGGGATACACCCTGAATGAGCAGTTCTTC
TRBD2 TRBJ2-5 once TRBV5-8 CASGHSRTSGHETQYF TGTGCCAGCGGACATTCCAGGACTAGCGGGCACGAGACCCAGTACTTC
NA TRBJ1-2 NA TRBV29-1 CSVLRAANYGYTF TGCAGCGTCCTTAGAGCCGCTAACTATGGCTACACCTTC
NA TRBJ2-1 NA TRBV4-3 CASSQGLPGSSYNEQFF TGCGCCAGCAGCCAAGGTCTGCCCGGGAGCTCCTACAATGAGCAGTTCTTC
NA TRBJ2-3 few TRBV11-3 CASSPSDDSYTDTQYF TGTGCCAGCAGCCCCAGCGACGACTCATACACAGATACGCAGTATTTT
NA TRBJ2-3 NA TRBV20-1 CSLAVDTQYF TGCAGTTTGGCCGTGGATACGCAGTATTTT
NA TRBJ1-1 once TRBV5-4 CASSFGGLDTEAFF TGTGCCAGCAGCTTCGGGGGATTAGACACTGAAGCTTTCTTT
TRBD1 TRBJ2-1 NA TRBV19 CASSSPGDRGQNEQFF TGTGCCAGTAGTAGCCCCGGGGACAGGGGGCAGAATGAGCAGTTCTTC
NA TRBJ1-1 once TRBV4-1 CASSQVGRDHLGAFF TGCGCCAGCAGTCAAGTCGGCAGGGATCACCTCGGGGCTTTCTTT
NA TRBJ1-1 NA TRBV5-8 CASSFGTINTEAFF TGTGCCAGCAGCTTCGGGACAATCAACACTGAAGCTTTCTTT
TRBD2 TRBJ2-1 NA TRBV6-5 CASSYRGLANNEQFF TGTGCCAGCAGTTACCGGGGACTAGCGAACAATGAGCAGTTCTTC
NA TRBJ2-2 once TRBV5-1 CASSGARDTGAGELFF TGCGCCAGCAGCGGTGCCCGGGACACCGGCGCCGGGGAGCTGTTTTTT